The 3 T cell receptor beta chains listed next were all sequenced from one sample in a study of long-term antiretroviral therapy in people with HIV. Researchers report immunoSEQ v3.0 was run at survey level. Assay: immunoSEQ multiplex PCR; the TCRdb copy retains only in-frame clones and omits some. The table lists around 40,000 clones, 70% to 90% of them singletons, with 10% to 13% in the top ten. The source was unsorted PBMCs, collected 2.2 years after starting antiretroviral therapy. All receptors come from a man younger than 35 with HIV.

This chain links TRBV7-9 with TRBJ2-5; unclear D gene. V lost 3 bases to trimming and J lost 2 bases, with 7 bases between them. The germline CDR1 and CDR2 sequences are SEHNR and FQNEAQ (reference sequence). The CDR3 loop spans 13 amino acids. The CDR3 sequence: CASSLVEQETQYF. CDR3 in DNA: TGTGCCAGCAGCTTGGTCGAACAAGAGACCCAGTACTTC.

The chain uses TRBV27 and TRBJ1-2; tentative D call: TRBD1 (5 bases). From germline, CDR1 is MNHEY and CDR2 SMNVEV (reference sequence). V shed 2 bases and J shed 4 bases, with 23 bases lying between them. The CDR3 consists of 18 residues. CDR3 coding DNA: TGTGCCAGCAGTTTACGGTTCAGCTTTGGGGGGTCTGGCTATGGCTACACCTTC. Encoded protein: CASSLRFSFGGSGYGYTF.

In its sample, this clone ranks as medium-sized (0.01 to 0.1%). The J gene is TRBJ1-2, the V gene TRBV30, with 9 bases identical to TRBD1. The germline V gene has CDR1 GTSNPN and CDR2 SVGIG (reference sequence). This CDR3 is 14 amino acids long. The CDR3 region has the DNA TGTGCTTTGAACAGGGGGCGGATAGACTATGGCTACACCTTC. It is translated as CALNRGRIDYGYTF.